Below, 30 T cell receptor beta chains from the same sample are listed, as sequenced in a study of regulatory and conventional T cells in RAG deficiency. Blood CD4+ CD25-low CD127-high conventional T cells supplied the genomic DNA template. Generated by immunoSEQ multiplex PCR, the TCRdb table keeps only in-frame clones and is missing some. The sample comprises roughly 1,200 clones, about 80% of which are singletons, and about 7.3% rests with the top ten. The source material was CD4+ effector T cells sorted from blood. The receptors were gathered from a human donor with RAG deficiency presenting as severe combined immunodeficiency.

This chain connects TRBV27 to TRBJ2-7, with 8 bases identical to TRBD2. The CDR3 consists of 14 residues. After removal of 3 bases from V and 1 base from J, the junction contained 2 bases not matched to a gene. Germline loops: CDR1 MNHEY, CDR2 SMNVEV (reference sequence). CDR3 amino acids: CASSFRGGSYEQYF. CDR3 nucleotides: TGTGCCAGCAGTTTTCGGGGGGGTTCCTACGAGCAGTACTTC.

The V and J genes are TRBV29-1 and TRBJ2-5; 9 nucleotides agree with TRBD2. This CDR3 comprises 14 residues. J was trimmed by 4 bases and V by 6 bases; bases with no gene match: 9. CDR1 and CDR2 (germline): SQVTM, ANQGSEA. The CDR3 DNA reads TGCAGCGTCCGTGGTCTAGCGGGACGAGAGACCCAGTACTTC. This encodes CSVRGLAGRETQYF.

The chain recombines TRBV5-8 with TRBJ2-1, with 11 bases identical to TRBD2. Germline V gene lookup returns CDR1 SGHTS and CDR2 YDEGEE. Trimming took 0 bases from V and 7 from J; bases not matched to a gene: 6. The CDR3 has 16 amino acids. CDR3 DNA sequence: TGTGCCAGCAGCTTGGTAGCGGGGGGGCCTCGAAATGAGCAGTTCTTC. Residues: CASSLVAGGPRNEQFF.

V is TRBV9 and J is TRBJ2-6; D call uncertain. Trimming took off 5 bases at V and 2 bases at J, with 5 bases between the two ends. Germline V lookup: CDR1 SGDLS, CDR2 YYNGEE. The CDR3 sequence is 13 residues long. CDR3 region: CASRGTGANVLTF. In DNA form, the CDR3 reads TGTGCCAGCAGGGGCACTGGGGCCAACGTCCTGACTTTC.

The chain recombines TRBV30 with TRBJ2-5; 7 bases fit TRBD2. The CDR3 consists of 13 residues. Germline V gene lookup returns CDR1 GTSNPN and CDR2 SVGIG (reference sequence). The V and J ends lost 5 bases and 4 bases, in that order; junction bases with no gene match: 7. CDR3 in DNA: TGTGCCTGGGGGGAGGGCTGGGGAGAGACCCAGTACTTC. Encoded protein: CAWGEGWGETQYF.

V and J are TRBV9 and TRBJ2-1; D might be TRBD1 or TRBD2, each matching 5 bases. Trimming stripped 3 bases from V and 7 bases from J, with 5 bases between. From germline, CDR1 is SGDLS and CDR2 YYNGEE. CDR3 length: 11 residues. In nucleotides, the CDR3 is TGTGCCAGCAGCGGGGGGAATGAGCAGTTCTTC. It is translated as CASSGGNEQFF.

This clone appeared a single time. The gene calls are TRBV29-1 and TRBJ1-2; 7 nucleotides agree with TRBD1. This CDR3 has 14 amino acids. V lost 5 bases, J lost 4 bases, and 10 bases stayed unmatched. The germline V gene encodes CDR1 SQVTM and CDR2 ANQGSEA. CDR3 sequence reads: CSVPPGTASYGYTF. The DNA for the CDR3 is TGCAGCGTTCCACCCGGGACAGCTTCCTATGGCTACACCTTC.

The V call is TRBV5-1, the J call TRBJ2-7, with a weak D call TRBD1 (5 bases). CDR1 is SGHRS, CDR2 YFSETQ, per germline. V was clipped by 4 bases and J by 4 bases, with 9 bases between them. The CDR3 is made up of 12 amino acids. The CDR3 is CASSLDRYEQYF. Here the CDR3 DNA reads TGCGCCAGCAGCCTCGACAGATACGAGCAGTACTTC. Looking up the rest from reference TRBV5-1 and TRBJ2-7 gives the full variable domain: KAGVTQTPRYLIKTRGQQVTLSCSPISGHRSVSWYQQTPGQGLQFLFEYFSETQRNKGNFPGRFSGRQFSNSRSEMNVSTLELGDSALYLCASSLDRYEQYFGPGTRLTVT.

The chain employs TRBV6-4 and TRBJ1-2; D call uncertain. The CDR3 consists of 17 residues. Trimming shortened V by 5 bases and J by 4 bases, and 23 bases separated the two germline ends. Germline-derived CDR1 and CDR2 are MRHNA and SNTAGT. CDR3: CASSSFNPHGKTYGYTF. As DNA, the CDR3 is TGTGCCAGCAGTAGTTTTAACCCACACGGAAAGACCTATGGCTACACCTTC.

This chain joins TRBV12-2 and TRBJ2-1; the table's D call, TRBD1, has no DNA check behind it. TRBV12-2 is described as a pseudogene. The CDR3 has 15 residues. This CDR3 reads CASQIGDRSYNEQFF. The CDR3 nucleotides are TGTGCCAGCCAGATTGGGGACAGGAGCTACAATGAGCAGTTCTTC.

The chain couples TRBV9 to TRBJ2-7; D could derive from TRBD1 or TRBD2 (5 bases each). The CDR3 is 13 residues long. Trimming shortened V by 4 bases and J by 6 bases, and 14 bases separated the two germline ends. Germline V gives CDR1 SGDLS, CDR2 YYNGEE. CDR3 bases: TGTGCCAGCAGCTCCGCGAGGGGCGGCGAGCAGTACTTC. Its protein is CASSSARGGEQYF.

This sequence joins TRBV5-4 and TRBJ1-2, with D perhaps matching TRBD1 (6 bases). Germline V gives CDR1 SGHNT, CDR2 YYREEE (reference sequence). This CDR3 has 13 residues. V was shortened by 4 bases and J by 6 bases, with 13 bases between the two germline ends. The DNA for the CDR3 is TGTGCCAGCAGCGGGGGGGCGCGGGATGGCTACACCTTC. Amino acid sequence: CASSGGARDGYTF.

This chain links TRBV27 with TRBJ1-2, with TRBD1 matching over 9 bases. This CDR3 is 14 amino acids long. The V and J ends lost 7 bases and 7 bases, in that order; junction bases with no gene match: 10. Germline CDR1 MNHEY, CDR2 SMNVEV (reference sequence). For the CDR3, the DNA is TGTGCCAGCACCACGACAGGGGGAAGTGGTGGCTACACCTTC. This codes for CASTTTGGSGGYTF.

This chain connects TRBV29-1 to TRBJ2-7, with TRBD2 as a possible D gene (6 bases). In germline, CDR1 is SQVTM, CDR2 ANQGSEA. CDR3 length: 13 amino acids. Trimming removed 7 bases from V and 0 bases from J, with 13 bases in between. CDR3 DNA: TGCAGCGCCGGGACTCCCGGCTCCTACGAGCAGTACTTC. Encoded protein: CSAGTPGSYEQYF.

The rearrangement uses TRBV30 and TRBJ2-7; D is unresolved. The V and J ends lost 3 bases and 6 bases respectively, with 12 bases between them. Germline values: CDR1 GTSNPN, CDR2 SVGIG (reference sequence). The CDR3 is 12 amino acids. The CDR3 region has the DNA TGTGCCTGGAGATTGACTCTTTCCGAGCAGTACTTC. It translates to CAWRLTLSEQYF.

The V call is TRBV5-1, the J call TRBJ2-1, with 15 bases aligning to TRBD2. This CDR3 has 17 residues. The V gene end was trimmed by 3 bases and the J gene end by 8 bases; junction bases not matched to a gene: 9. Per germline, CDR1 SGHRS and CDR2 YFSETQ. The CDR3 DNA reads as TGCGCCAGCAGCTCAACGGTGGGACTAGCGGGGGGTCATGAGCAGTTCTTC. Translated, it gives CASSSTVGLAGGHEQFF.

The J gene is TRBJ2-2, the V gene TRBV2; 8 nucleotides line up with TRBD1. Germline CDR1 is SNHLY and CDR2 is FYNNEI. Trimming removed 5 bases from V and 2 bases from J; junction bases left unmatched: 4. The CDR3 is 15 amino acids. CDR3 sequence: CASSSDRANTGELFF. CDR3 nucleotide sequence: TGTGCCAGCAGTTCGGACAGGGCAAACACCGGGGAGCTGTTTTTT.

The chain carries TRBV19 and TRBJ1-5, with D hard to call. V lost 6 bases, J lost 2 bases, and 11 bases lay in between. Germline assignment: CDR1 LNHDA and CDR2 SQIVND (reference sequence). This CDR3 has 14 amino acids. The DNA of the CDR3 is TGTGCCAGTAGATGGGCAGGAGGCAATCAGCCCCAGCATTTT. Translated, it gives CASRWAGGNQPQHF.

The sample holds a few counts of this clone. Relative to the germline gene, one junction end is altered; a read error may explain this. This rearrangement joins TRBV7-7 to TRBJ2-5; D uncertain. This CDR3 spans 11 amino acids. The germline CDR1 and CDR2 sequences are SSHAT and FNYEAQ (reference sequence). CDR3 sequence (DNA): TGTGCTAGCAGCAACCAAGAGACCCAGTACTTC. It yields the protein CASSNQETQYF.

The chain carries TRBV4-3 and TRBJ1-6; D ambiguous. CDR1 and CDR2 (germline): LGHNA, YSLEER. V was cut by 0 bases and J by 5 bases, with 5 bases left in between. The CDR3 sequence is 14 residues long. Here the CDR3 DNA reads TGCGCCAGCAGCCAAGAACACAATAATTCACCCCTCCACTTT. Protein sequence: CASSQEHNNSPLHF.

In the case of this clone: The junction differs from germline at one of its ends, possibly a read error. CDR3 residues: CASRVDRDSPLHF. The CDR3 DNA is TGTGCCAGCAGGGTAGACAGGGATTCACCCCTCCACTTT. The chain couples TRBV9 to TRBJ1-6, with 7 bases that match TRBD1. Per the germline V gene, CDR1 is SGDLS and CDR2 is YYNGEE. The CDR3 sequence is 13 residues long.

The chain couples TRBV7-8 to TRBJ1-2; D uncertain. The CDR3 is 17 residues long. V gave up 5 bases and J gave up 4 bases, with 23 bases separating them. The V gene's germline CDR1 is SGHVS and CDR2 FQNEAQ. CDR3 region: CASSNGELTRKTYGYTF. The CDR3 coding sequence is TGTGCCAGCAGCAACGGGGAGCTTACCCGAAAGACCTATGGCTACACCTTC.

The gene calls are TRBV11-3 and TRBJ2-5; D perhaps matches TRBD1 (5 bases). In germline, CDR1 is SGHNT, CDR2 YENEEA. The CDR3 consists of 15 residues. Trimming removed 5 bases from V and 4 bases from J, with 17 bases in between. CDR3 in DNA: TGTGCCAGCAGCCCTAGGGGTGGGTTGGGAGAGACCCAGTACTTC. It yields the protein CASSPRGGLGETQYF.

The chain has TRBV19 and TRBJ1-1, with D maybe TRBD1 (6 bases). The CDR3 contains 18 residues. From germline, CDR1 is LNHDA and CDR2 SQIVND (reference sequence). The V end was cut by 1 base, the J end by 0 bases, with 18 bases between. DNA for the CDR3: TGTGCCAGTAGTATAGCCCGGTACAGGGCCCTAATGAACACTGAAGCTTTCTTT. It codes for CASSIARYRALMNTEAFF.

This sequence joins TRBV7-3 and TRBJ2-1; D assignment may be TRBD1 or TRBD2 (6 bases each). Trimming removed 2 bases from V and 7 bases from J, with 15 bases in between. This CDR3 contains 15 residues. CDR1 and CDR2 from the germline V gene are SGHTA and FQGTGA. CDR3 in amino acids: CASSLVRGAWNEQFF. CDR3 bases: TGTGCCAGCAGCTTAGTAAGGGGGGCTTGGAATGAGCAGTTCTTC.

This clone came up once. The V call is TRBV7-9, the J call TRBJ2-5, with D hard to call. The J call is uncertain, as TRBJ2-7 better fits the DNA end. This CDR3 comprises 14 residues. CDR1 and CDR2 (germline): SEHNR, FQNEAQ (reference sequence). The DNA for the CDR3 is TGTGCCAGCAGCTTAGGTCAGTACCCCTACGAGCAGTACTTC. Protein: CASSLGQYPYEQYF.

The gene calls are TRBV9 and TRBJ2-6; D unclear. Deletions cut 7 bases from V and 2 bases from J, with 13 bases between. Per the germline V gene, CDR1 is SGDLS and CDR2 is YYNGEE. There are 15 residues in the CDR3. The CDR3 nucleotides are TGTGCCAGCCAACGTTCGCCTGCTGGGGCCAACGTCCTGACTTTC. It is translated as CASQRSPAGANVLTF.

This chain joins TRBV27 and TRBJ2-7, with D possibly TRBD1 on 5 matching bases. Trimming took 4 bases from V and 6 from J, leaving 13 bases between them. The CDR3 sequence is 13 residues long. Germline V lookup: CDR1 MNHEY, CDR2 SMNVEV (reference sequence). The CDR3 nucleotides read TGTGCCAGCAGTTCTCAGGGTGGGATCGAGCAGTACTTC. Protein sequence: CASSSQGGIEQYF.

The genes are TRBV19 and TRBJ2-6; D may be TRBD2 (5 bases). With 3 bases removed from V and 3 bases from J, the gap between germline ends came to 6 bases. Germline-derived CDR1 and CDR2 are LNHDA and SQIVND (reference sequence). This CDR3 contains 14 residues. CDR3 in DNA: TGTGCCAGTAGTATGAGGGTTGGGGCCAACGTCCTGACTTTC. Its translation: CASSMRVGANVLTF.

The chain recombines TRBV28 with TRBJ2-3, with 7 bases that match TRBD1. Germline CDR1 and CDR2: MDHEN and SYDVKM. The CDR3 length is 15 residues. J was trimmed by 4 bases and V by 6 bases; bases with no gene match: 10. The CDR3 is CASRRTGKWADTQYF. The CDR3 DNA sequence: TGTGCCAGCAGGCGGACAGGAAAATGGGCAGATACGCAGTATTTT.